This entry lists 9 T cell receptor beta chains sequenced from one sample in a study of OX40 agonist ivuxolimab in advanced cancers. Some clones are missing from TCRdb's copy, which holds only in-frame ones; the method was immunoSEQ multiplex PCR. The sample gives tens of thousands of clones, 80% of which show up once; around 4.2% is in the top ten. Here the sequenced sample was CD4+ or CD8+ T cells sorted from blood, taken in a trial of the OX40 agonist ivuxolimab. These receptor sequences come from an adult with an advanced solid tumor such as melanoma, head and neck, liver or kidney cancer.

CDR3 in amino acids: CASSELHSYGYTF. Written as DNA, the CDR3 is TGTGCCAGCAGTGAGCTCCATTCCTATGGCTACACCTTC. V usage is TRBV2 and J usage is TRBJ1-2; unclear D gene. CDR1 and CDR2 from the germline V gene are SNHLY and FYNNEI. Trimming took 3 bases from V and 4 from J, leaving 9 bases between them. This CDR3 is 13 amino acids long.

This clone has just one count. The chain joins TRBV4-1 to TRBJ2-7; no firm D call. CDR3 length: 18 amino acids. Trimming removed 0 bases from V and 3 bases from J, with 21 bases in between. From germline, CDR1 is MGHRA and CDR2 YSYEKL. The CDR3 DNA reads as TGCGCCAGCAGCCAAGATGAAGATTGGTGGCTAAGCGACTACGAGCAGTACTTC. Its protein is CASSQDEDWWLSDYEQYF.

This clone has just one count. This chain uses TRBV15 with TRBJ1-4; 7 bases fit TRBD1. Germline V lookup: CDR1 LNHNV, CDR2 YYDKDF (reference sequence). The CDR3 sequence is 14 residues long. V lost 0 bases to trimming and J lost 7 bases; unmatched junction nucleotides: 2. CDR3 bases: TGTGCCACCAGCAGAGACAGGGGGAGTGAAAAACTGTTTTTT. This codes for CATSRDRGSEKLFF.

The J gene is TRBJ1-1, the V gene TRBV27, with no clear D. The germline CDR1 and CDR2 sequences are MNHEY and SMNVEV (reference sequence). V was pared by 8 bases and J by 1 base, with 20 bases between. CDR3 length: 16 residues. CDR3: CASQTAAGRRNTEAFF. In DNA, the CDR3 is TGTGCCAGCCAAACAGCGGCGGGTCGTAGGAACACTGAAGCTTTCTTT.

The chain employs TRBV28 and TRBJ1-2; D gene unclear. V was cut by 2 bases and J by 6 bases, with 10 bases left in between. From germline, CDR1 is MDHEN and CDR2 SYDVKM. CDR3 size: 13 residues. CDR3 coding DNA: TGTGCCAGCAGTTTAGCACTCGACAATGGCTACACCTTC. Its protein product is CASSLALDNGYTF.

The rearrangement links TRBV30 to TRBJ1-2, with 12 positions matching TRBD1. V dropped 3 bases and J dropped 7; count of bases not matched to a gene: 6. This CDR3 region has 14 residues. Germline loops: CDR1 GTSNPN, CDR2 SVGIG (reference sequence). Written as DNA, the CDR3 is TGTGCCTGGAGGGGACAGGGGGCGCCGAGTGGCTACACCTTC. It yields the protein CAWRGQGAPSGYTF. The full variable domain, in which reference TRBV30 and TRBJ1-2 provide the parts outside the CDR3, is SQTIHQWPATLVQPVGSPLSLECTVEGTSNPNLYWYRQAAGRGLQLLFYSVGIGQISSEVPQNLSASRPQDRQFILSSKKLLLSDSGFYLCAWRGQGAPSGYTFGSGTRLTVV.

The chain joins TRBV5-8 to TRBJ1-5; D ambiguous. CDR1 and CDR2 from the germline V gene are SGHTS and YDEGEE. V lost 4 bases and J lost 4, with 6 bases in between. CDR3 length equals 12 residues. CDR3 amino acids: CASSRPNQPQHF. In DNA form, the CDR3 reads TGTGCCAGCAGCAGGCCGAATCAGCCCCAGCATTTT.

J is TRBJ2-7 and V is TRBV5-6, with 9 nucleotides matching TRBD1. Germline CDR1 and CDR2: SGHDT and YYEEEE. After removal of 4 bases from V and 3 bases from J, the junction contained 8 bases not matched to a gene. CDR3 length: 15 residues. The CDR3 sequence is CASSETGGWNYEQYF. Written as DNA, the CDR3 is TGTGCCAGCAGCGAGACAGGGGGTTGGAACTACGAGCAGTACTTC.

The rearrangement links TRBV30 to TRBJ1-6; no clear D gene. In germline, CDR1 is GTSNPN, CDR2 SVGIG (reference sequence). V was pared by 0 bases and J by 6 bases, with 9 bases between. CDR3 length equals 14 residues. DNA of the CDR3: TGTGCCTGGAGTGTGAGAACATTTAATTCACCCCTCCACTTT. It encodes CAWSVRTFNSPLHF.